The clone carrying this TCR beta chain was counted a few times. Its antigen is not known. This sample was taken from a study of cytomegalovirus exposure and HLA in healthy donors. Study-level points and caveats: One later analysis, an examination of the approximately 120 validation repertoires, found that first-cohort TCR clusters tended to co-occur in them.

The repertoire was sequenced with immunoSEQ multiplex PCR; TCRdb's copy has only in-frame clones and lacks some. The sample consists of around 300,000 clones, 70% to 90% of them appearing once. The sample comprised PBMCs. The TCR was taken from a woman aged 18-35 years in good health and CMV-seronegative.

CDR3 in amino acids: CASSIQGYEQYF. As DNA, the CDR3 is TGTGCCAGCAGCATACAGGGATACGAGCAGTACTTC. The chain combines TRBV7-2 with TRBJ2-7; D possibly corresponds to TRBD1 (6 bases). Germline V lookup: CDR1 SGHTA, CDR2 FQGNSA. This CDR3 spans 12 amino acids. The germline V and J ends were trimmed by 5 bases and 4 bases, with 9 bases remaining between them. Complete variable domain (other parts from reference TRBV7-2 and TRBJ2-7): GAGVSQSPSNKVTEKGKDVELRCDPISGHTALYWYRQSLGQGLEFLIYFQGNSAPDKSGLPSDRFSAERTGGSVSTLTIQRTQQEDSAVYLCASSIQGYEQYFGPGTRLTVT.